This T cell receptor beta chain was obtained from a study of naive and memory T cell subsets. Per germline, CDR1 MNHEY and CDR2 SVGAGI. Trimming at V came to 6 bases and at J to 4 bases, leaving 5 bases not matched to a gene. This CDR3 has 14 amino acids. Blood and skin TCR RNA was reverse transcribed with alpha and beta constant primers. Four PCR rounds used nested alpha and beta constant region primers plus the SP2 primer. TCRdb ran MiXCR on the 5' RACE reads and lists one entry per CDR3 protein. The sample carries just over 25,000 distinct CDR3 sequences, roughly 25% recorded once. Whole-blood samples were over 2 ml of peripheral blood from healthy adult volunteers. The library had UMIs added by 3' ligation of an oligonucleotide to TCR cDNA. Overall study results and limits: Potentially, T cell activation and differentiation skew this RNA-based measurement.

This clonotype was recorded many times. As yet, its antigen is unknown. This clonotype originated in a female donor in good health. The chain has TRBV6-5 and TRBJ1-1, with TRBD1 identical over 10 bases. CDR3 coding DNA: TGTGCCAGCAGAGGGACAGGGGATGGCACTGAAGCTTTCTTT. Its protein product is CASRGTGDGTEAFF.